This section outlines one TCR beta chain sequence together with its context. This CDR3 is 13 amino acids long. The V end was cut by 6 bases, the J end by 7 bases, with 12 bases between. Germline V gene lookup returns CDR1 SNHLY and CDR2 FYNNEI. The data belong to a study of blood T cell repertoires in COVID-19. Under the authors' procedure: Cell counts per sample came from amplifying reference gene primers. Clones were read by immunoSEQ multiplex PCR, and TCRdb kept only the in-frame ones, dropping some. The DNA was the basis for D and trimming; V, J and clone size are from that table. This sample has 300,000 or so clones, with over 85% found just once.

The chain combines TRBV2 with TRBJ2-2; D possibly corresponds to TRBD2 (5 bases). The sequence was collected from a woman in her forties or fifties who had been exposed to COVID-19. Input material: PBMCs or T cells enriched from blood (not recorded which). DNA for the CDR3: TGTGCCAGCAGCGGAGGATCAGGCGGGGAGCTGTTTTTT. Its translation: CASSGGSGGELFF.